Reported below is one T cell receptor beta chain. TCRdb re-derived calls from the 5' RACE reads in MiXCR, one entry per CDR3 protein. Of about 86,000 distinct CDR3 sequences in the sample, roughly 12% were seen once. Documented time point: sample taken at primary tumor resection. The sequenced material consisted of unsorted whole RNA from tumor, nontumor lung or frozen PBMC. Samples were donated by 72 untreated early-stage non-small cell lung cancer patients. The sample is drawn from a study of spatial heterogeneity in lung cancer. Study details: Fewer alpha-chain than beta-chain sequences were consistently detected.

Germline V gives CDR1 SGHDN, CDR2 FVKESK. CDR3 length: 15 residues. Trimming left V 2 bases short and J 4 bases short, with 14 bases between. The TCR sequence derives from a male donor with early-stage non-small cell lung cancer. Sequencing used PBMCs, obtained at surgery. The chain recombines TRBV14 with TRBJ2-5; a possible D gene is TRBD1 (6 bases). CDR3 in DNA: TGTGCCAGCAGCCAAAAACTCAGGGGCGGAGAGACCCAGTACTTC. It yields the protein CASSQKLRGGETQYF.